This T cell receptor beta chain was identified in a study of shared clonotypes between healthy human individuals. Across the study: Researchers assigned three CD4 naive, three CD4 memory, two CD8 naive and one CD8 memory plate to each donor.

Concerning this clone itself: The target antigen is unknown.

A CD45RA+ naive subset and a CD45RA-negative memory subset were split from CD4+ cells. DNA at about 0.2 ug, tens of thousands of T cell genomes, went into sorted-subset replicate PCRs. TCRdb's copy holds only in-frame clones and misses some; the assay was immunoSEQ multiplex PCR. The data show hundreds of thousands of clones, 97% seen once. V gave up 8 bases and J gave up 6 bases; unmatched junction bases: 10. CDR1 is LNHDA, CDR2 SQIVND, per germline (reference sequence). This CDR3 region has 15 residues. Study-level findings and limits: Roughly 5% of naive CD4 clonotypes were common to a few donors.

The origin of this receptor is a woman under 40 in good health. Input material: naive CD4+ T cells sorted from blood. Regarding subset: CD45RA+ positively selected. The chain has TRBV19 and TRBJ2-2; TRBD1 matches at 9 bases. CDR3: CASRQGQGRAGELFF. CDR3 sequence (DNA): TGTGCCAGTCGCCAAGGACAGGGGAGGGCCGGGGAGCTGTTTTTT.